This TCR beta chain was obtained from a study of blood T cell repertoires in COVID-19. V lost 4 bases to trimming and J lost 5 bases, with 20 bases between them. Germline V gives CDR1 SGHTA, CDR2 FQGNSA. The CDR3 totals 16 residues. Methods used by the authors: Counts of nucleated cells, estimated from reference gene primer amplification, were obtained. The data were produced by immunoSEQ multiplex PCR, yet TCRdb's version contains in-frame clones alone and is incomplete. V and J calls and clone size come straight from that table; D and trimming were deduced from the DNA. This sample carries around 130,000 clones, 82% of them seen once, and the ten largest clones take about 4.5%.

Sample: peripheral blood. The genes are TRBV7-2 and TRBJ2-5; a weak D match, TRBD2 (6 bases). The sequence came from a woman in her seventies with acute or convalescent COVID-19. CDR3: CASSSPAGSGGETQYF. The CDR3 DNA sequence: TGTGCCAGCAGCTCTCCCGCTGGGTCTGGGGGGGAGACCCAGTACTTC. The full variable domain, rest sourced from reference TRBV7-2 and TRBJ2-5, is GAGVSQSPSNKVTEKGKDVELRCDPISGHTALYWYRQSLGQGLEFLIYFQGNSAPDKSGLPSDRFSAERTGGSVSTLTIQRTQQEDSAVYLCASSSPAGSGGETQYFGPGTRLLVL.